This TCR beta chain was recovered during a study of blood T cell repertoires in COVID-19. Whole-study context: Nucleic acid was either cDNA or gDNA, and it came from T cells, B-cell-depleted T cells, or PBMCs.

The CDR3 runs 17 residues. In the source study's methods: Reference gene primer amplification yielded estimated nucleated cell counts. Profiling relied on immunoSEQ multiplex PCR, and the TCRdb table lists in-frame clones only, not all of them. The V and J calls and clone size are taken from that table; D and trimming were inferred from the DNA. The repertoire holds about 200,000 clones, with around four fifths as singletons. The sequence came from a man in his 60s with COVID-19, enrolled during active disease. The sequenced material came from peripheral blood. J is TRBJ1-6 and V is TRBV21-1; whether TRBD1, the table's D call, matches the DNA was not checked. TRBV21-1 is labeled a pseudogene. The CDR3 nucleotides read TGTGCCAGCAGCCGGAGGGACAGGGGGCGCAGGAATTCACCCCTCCACTTT. Translated: CASSRRDRGRRNSPLHF.